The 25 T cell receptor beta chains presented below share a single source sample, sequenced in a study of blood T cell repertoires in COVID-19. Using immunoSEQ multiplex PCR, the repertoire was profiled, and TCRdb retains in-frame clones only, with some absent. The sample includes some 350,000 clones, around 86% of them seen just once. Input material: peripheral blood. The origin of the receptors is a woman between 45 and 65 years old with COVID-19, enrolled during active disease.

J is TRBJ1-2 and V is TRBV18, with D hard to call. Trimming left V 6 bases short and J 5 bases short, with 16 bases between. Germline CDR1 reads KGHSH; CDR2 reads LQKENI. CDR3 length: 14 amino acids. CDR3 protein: CASSPSREGYGYTF. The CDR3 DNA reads TGTGCCAGCTCCCCCTCTCGGGAAGGTTATGGCTACACCTTC.

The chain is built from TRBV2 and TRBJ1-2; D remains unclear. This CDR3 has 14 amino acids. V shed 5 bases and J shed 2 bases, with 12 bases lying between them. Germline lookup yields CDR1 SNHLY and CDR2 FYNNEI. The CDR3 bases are TGTGCCAGCAGTAATTACAACCCAAACTATGGCTACACCTTC. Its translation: CASSNYNPNYGYTF.

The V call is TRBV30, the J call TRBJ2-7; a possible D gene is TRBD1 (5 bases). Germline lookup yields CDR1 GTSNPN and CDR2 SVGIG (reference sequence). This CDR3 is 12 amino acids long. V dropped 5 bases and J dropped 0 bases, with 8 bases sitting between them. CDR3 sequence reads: CAWGDSSYEQYF. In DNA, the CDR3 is TGTGCCTGGGGTGACAGCTCCTACGAGCAGTACTTC.

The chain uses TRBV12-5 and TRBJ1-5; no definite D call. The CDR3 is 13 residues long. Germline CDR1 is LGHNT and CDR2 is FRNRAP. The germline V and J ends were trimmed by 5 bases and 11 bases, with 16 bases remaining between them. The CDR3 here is CASGLPPGVTQHF. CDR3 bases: TGTGCTAGTGGTCTTCCCCCGGGTGTGACCCAGCATTTT.

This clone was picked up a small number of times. CDR3 bases: TGCGCCAGCAAGTATGAGGGAACTAATGAAAAACTGTTTTTT. This translates into CASKYEGTNEKLFF. The rearrangement links TRBV5-1 to TRBJ1-4; D unresolved. V was trimmed by 6 bases and J by 1 base, leaving 10 bases between them. Germline CDR1 SGHRS, CDR2 YFSETQ. CDR3 length: 14 amino acids.

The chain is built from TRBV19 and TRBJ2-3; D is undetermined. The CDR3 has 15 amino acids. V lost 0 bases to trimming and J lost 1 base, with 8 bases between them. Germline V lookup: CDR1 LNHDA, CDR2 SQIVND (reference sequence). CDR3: CASSIDLTGTDTQYF. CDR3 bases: TGTGCCAGTAGTATAGATCTAACAGGCACAGATACGCAGTATTTT.

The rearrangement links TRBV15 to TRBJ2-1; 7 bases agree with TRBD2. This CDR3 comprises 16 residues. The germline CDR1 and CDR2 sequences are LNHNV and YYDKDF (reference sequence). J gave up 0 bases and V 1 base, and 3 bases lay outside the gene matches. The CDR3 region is CATSRGGGYSYNEQFF. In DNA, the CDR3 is TGTGCCACCAGCAGAGGGGGGGGATACTCCTACAATGAGCAGTTCTTC.

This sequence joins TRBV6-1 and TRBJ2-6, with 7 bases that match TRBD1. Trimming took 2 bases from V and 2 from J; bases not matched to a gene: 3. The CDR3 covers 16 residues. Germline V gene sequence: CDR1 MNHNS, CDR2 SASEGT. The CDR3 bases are TGTGCCAGCAGTGAAATGCAGGGGGCTGGGGCCAACGTCCTGACTTTC. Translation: CASSEMQGAGANVLTF.

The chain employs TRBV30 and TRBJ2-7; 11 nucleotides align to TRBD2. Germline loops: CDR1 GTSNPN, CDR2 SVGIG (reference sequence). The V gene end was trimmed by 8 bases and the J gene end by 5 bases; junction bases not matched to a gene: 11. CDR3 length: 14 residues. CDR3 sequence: CARSLAGGVNEQYF. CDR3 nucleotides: TGTGCCCGATCGCTAGCGGGGGGAGTGAACGAGCAGTACTTC. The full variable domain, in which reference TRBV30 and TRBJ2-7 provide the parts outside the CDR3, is SQTIHQWPATLVQPVGSPLSLECTVEGTSNPNLYWYRQAAGRGLQLLFYSVGIGQISSEVPQNLSASRPQDRQFILSSKKLLLSDSGFYLCARSLAGGVNEQYFGPGTRLTVT.

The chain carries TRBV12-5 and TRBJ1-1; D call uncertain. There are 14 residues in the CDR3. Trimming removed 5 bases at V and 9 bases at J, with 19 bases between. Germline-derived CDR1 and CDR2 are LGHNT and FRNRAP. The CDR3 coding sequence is TGTGCTAGTGGTCCTCCCCAAGGGAGGTCCCAAGCTTTCTTT. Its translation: CASGPPQGRSQAFF.

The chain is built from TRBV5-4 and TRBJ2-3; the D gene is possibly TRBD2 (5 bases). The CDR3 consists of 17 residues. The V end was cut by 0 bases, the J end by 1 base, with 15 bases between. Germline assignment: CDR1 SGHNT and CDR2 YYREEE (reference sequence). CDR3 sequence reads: CASSLGGRGAGTDTQYF. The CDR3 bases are TGTGCCAGCAGCTTGGGCGGTCGGGGAGCGGGCACAGATACGCAGTATTTT.

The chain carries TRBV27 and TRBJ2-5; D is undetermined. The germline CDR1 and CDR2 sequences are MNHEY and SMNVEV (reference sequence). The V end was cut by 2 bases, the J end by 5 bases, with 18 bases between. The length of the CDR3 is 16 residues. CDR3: CASSLADKPARETQYF. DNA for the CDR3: TGTGCCAGCAGTTTAGCAGATAAACCCGCGAGGGAGACCCAGTACTTC.

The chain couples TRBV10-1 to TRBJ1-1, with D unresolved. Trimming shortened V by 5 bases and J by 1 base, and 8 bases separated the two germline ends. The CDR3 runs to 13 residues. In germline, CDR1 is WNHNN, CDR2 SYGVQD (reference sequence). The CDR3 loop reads CASSPHSNTEAFF. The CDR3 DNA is TGCGCCAGCAGTCCGCACTCGAACACTGAAGCTTTCTTT.

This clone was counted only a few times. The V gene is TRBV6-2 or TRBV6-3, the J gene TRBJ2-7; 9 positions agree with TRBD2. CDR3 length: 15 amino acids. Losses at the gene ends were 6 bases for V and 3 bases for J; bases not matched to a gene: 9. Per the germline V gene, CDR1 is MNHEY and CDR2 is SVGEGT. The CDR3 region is CASSSTGLADYEQYF. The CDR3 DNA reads TGTGCCAGCAGCTCCACGGGACTAGCAGACTACGAGCAGTACTTC.

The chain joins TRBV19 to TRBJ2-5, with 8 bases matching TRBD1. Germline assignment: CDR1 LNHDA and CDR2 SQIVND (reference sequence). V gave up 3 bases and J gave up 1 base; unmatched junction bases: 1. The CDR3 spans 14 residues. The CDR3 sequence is CASSIGQGQETQYF. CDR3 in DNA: TGTGCCAGTAGTATCGGACAGGGCCAAGAGACCCAGTACTTC.

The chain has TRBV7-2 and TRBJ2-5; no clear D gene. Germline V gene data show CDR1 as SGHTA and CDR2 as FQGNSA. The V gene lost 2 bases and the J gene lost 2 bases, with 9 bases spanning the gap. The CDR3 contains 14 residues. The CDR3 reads CASSLLGRQETQYF. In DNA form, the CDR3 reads TGTGCCAGCAGCTTATTGGGCAGACAAGAGACCCAGTACTTC.

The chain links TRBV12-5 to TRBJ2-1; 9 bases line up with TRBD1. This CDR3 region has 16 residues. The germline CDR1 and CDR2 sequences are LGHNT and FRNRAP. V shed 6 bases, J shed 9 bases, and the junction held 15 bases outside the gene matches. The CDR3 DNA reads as TGTGCTAGTGGATACCCGGGACAGGGTCTTAAAGGTGAGCAGTTCTTC. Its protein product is CASGYPGQGLKGEQFF.

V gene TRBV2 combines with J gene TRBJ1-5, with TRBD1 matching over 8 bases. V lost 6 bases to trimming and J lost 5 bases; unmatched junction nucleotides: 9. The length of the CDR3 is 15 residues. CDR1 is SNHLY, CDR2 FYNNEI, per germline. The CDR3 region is CASSNNRGAYQPQHF. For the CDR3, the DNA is TGTGCCAGCAGCAATAACAGGGGGGCCTATCAGCCCCAGCATTTT.

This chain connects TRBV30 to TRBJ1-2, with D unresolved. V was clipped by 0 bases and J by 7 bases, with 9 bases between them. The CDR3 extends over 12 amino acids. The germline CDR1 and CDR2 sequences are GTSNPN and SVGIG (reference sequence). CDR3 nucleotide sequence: TGTGCCTGGAGTGTAGGAACGGGTGGCTACACCTTC. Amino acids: CAWSVGTGGYTF.

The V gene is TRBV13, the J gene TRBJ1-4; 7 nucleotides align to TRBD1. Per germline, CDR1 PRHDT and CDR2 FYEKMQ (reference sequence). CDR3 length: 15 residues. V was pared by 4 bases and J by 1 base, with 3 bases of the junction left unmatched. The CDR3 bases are TGTGCCAGCAGCTACAGGGGTGGAACTAATGAAAAACTGTTTTTT. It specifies CASSYRGGTNEKLFF. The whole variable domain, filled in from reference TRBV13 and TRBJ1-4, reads AAGVIQSPRHLIKEKRETATLKCYPIPRHDTVYWYQQGPGQDPQFLISFYEKMQSDKGSIPDRFSAQQFSDYHSELNMSSLELGDSALYFCASSYRGGTNEKLFFGSGTQLSVL.

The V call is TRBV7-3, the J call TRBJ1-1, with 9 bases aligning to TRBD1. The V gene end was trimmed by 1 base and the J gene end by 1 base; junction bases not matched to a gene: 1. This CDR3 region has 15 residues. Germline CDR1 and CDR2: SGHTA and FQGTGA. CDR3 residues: CASSLRGQGNTEAFF. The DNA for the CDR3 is TGTGCCAGCAGCTTAAGGGGACAGGGGAACACTGAAGCTTTCTTT.

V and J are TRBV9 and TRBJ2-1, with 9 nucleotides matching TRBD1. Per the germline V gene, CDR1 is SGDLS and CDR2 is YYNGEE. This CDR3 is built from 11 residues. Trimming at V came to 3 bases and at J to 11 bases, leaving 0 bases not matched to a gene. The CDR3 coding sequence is TGTGCCAGCAGCGACAGGGGGCAGCAGTTCTTC. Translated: CASSDRGQQFF.

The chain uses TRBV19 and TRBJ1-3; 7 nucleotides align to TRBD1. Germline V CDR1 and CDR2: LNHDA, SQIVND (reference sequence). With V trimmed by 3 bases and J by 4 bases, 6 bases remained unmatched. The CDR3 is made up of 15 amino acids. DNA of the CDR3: TGTGCCAGTAGTATCGACAGGGCAGGAGGAAACACCATATATTTT. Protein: CASSIDRAGGNTIYF.

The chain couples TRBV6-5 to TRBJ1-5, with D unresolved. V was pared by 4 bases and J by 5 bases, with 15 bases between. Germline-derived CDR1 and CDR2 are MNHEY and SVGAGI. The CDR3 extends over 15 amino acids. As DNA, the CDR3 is TGTGCCAGCAGTTCCCGGATCCTCGGGGATCAGCCCCAGCATTTT. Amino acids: CASSSRILGDQPQHF.

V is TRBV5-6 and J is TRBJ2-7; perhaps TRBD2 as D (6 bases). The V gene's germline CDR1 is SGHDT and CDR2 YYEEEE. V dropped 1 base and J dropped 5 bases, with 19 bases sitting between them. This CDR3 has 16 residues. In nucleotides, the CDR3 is TGTGCCAGCAGCTTGCCCCGAGGTCTCGGAGGGGACGAGCAGTACTTC. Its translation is CASSLPRGLGGDEQYF. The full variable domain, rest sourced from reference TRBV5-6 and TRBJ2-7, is DAGVTQSPTHLIKTRGQQVTLRCSPKSGHDTVSWYQQALGQGPQFIFQYYEEEERQRGNFPDRFSGHQFPNYSSELNVNALLLGDSALYLCASSLPRGLGGDEQYFGPGTRLTVT.